In its sample, the clone carrying this T cell receptor (beta chain) was seen a few times. Its target is unknown. MiXCR, run by TCRdb on the reads, gives a single entry per CDR3 protein. The table records roughly 78,000 distinct CDR3 sequences, roughly 37% of them present only once. The sample originates from a study of T cell repertoires in cytomegalovirus infection. Overall study context: In the study, CMV epitopes included recently identified HLA-C-restricted and well-studied HLA-B-restricted ones. The public TCR beta signatures pointed to both CMV infection and matching HLA type. Whole-study results and caveats: Cumulative frequency (of public TCR beta family members) identified carriers of CMV plus the relevant HLA.

The CDR3 has 16 amino acids. Germline V lookup: CDR1 SGDLS, CDR2 YYNGEE. The V segment lost 2 bases and the J segment 5 bases; nucleotides outside the gene matches: 7. This sequence joins TRBV9 and TRBJ2-2, with TRBD1 identical over 9 bases. The TCR was taken from a human donor in good health (CMV status not recorded). Some clones in this sample may be carry-over from other donors' samples. The sample consisted of CD8+ T cells from cultured PBMCs, taken from culture after CMV antigen stimulation. The DNA of the CDR3 is TGTGCCAGCAGCGTCGCGGGACAGGGAAGGACCGGGGAGCTGTTTTTT. It codes for CASSVAGQGRTGELFF.